Below, one T cell receptor beta chain is given with its context. This entry comes from a study of blood T cell repertoires in COVID-19. Germline CDR1 reads MRHNA; CDR2 reads SNTAGT. CDR3 length: 16 residues. V dropped 6 bases and J dropped 0; count of bases not matched to a gene: 9. Sequencing used immunoSEQ multiplex PCR; TCRdb keeps in-frame clones, though not all of them. This table has some 350,000 clones, around nine tenths appearing once. The chain carries TRBV6-4 and TRBJ1-2, with 8 bases that match TRBD1. The sequenced sample was peripheral blood. This receptor was obtained from a human donor in a cohort sampled during active COVID-19. This CDR3 is CASRRTGQRANYGYTF. In DNA form, the CDR3 reads TGTGCCAGCAGGAGGACAGGGCAACGAGCTAACTATGGCTACACCTTC.